Presented here are 28 T cell receptor beta chains from one specimen sequenced in a study of post-analysis software for immune sequencing data. Study results and caveats: Controls showed lower frequencies than patients for roughly five TRBV segments, and TRBV5-6, TRBV5-1 and TRBV20-1 were among these.

Antigen specificity for these receptors is unknown. TCR beta cDNA libraries had unique molecular identifiers. TCRdb re-called the PCR reads with MiXCR, one entry per CDR3 protein. The sample holds approximately 160,000 distinct CDR3 sequences; roughly 31% are singletons and the top ten take approximately 1.4%. The material sequenced was blood. The receptors stem from a girl aged 5 to 17 with multiple sclerosis.

Points on this clonotype: One end of the junction does not line up with germline, which may come from a read error. This chain joins TRBV27 and TRBJ2-1; TRBD2 agrees at 8 bases. The CDR3 covers 15 residues. Germline V CDR1 and CDR2: MNHEY, SMNVEV (reference sequence). CDR3 loop: CASSLWAGGYDEQFF. The CDR3 DNA sequence: TGTGCCAGCAGTTTATGGGCGGGAGGCTACGATGAGCAGTTCTTC.

The chain recombines TRBV12-3 or TRBV12-4 with TRBJ2-5; 8 bases match TRBD2. The CDR3 is 14 residues long. V dropped 7 bases and J dropped 4; count of bases not matched to a gene: 8. As DNA, the CDR3 is TGTGCCAGCAAAACCGGGACTAGGAGAGAGACCCAGTACTTC. This encodes CASKTGTRRETQYF.

Worth noting for this clonotype: This sequence may be a read error, since a much larger clone differs from it by one base. The V call is TRBV5-1, the J call TRBJ2-7, with D tentatively TRBD1 or TRBD2 (5 bases each). Trimming stripped 5 bases from V and 7 bases from J, with 10 bases between. In germline, CDR1 is SGHRS, CDR2 YFSETQ. This CDR3 is 11 amino acids long. CDR3 DNA sequence: TGCGCCAGCAGACTGGGGGTTGAGCAGTACTTC. This codes for CASRLGVEQYF.

Points on this clonotype: A much larger clone sits a single nucleotide away, making a read error possible. The chain carries TRBV6-5 and TRBJ2-1, with D perhaps TRBD1 or TRBD2 (5 bases each). There are 14 residues in the CDR3. The germline V gene has CDR1 MNHEY and CDR2 SVGAGI. The CDR3 loop reads CTSSLPGPSREQFF. The CDR3, as DNA: TGTACCAGCAGCCTACCGGGACCCTCGCGTGAGCAGTTCTTC.

This clonotype was seen at least ten times. V usage is TRBV5-1 and J usage is TRBJ2-1; 11 bases match TRBD2. Germline V gene sequence: CDR1 SGHRS, CDR2 YFSETQ. The CDR3 consists of 14 residues. With 6 bases clipped from V and 3 bases from J, the junction kept 2 bases outside the gene matches. CDR3 DNA sequence: TGCGCCAGCACCCTAGCGGGAGGCTACAATGAGCAGTTCTTC. It encodes CASTLAGGYNEQFF.

In regard to this clonotype: A single base separates this from a much larger clone, so it may be a read error. The chain couples TRBV25-1 to TRBJ2-1, with 7 bases fitting TRBD2. There are 14 residues in the CDR3. CDR1 and CDR2 (germline): MGHDK, SYGVNS. V shed 1 base, J shed 12 bases, and the junction held 9 bases outside the gene matches. The CDR3 nucleotides read TGTGCCAGCAGTGAATTGGGAGGGGACGATGGGCAGTTCTTC. This gives the protein CASSELGGDDGQFF.

This chain joins TRBV29-1 and TRBJ2-1; D possibly corresponds to TRBD1 (5 bases). Germline V gene lookup returns CDR1 SQVTM and CDR2 ANQGSEA. The length of the CDR3 is 14 residues. V was cut by 4 bases and J by 13 bases, with 23 bases left in between. As DNA, the CDR3 is TGCAGCGTTGGTCCACAGGACACCCAAGAGACCCAGTTCTTC. Protein sequence: CSVGPQDTQETQFF.

This clonotype has ten or more counts. The rearrangement uses TRBV5-8 and TRBJ2-4; D ambiguous. Germline values: CDR1 SGHTS, CDR2 YDEGEE. The CDR3 spans 14 residues. Between the trimmed V and J ends, which lost 0 bases and 7 bases, there was a span of 11 bases. CDR3 sequence: CASSLVGKVNIQYF. CDR3 nucleotides: TGTGCCAGCAGCTTGGTTGGAAAGGTTAACATTCAGTACTTC.

Details on this clonotype: Possible read error: a much larger clone is one base away. V gene TRBV5-1 combines with J gene TRBJ2-7, with 7 bases lining up with TRBD1. The ends lost 1 base at V and 0 bases at J; junction bases unmatched: 7. The CDR3 sequence is 16 residues long. The germline V gene encodes CDR1 SGHRS and CDR2 YFSETQ. The CDR3 region is CASSLTWDRTSYEQYF. CDR3 DNA sequence: TGCGCCAGCAGCTTGACTTGGGACAGAACCTCCTACGAGCAGTACTTC. Full variable domain (remainder filled in from reference TRBV5-1 and TRBJ2-7): KAGVTQTPRYLIKTRGQQVTLSCSPISGHRSVSWYQQTPGQGLQFLFEYFSETQRNKGNFPGRFSGRQFSNSRSEMNVSTLELGDSALYLCASSLTWDRTSYEQYFGPGTRLTVT.

This clonotype was seen only a few times. The rearrangement links TRBV19 to TRBJ2-4; TRBD2 matches at 7 bases. Trimming took 1 base from V and 8 from J; bases not matched to a gene: 8. CDR1 and CDR2 (germline): LNHDA, SQIVND (reference sequence). CDR3 length equals 15 residues. The CDR3 is CASSIGGGGRDIQYF. The DNA for the CDR3 is TGTGCCAGTAGTATAGGGGGCGGCGGGAGAGACATTCAGTACTTC.

The V gene is TRBV28, the J gene TRBJ1-1; maybe TRBD1 (6 bases). Looked up from germline, CDR1 is MDHEN and CDR2 is SYDVKM. The germline V and J ends were trimmed by 8 bases and 4 bases, with 8 bases remaining between them. This CDR3 has 11 amino acids. In DNA, the CDR3 is TGTGCCAGCCGGACAGTCACTGAAGCTTTCTTT. Amino acids: CASRTVTEAFF.

With respect to this clonotype: The junction departs from germline at one end; a sequencing error may be responsible. The chain recombines TRBV7-9 with TRBJ1-2, with TRBD1 matching over 7 bases. This CDR3 region has 17 residues. CDR1 SEHNR and CDR2 FQNEAQ come from the germline V gene (reference sequence). CDR3 amino acids: CASSLGAEGARNHGYTF. In nucleotides, the CDR3 is TGTGCCAGCAGCTTAGGCGCGGAGGGGGCGCGTAACCATGGCTACACCTTC.

As concerns this clonotype: A much bigger clone sits one base away, suggesting this may be a read error. The J gene is TRBJ2-7, the V gene TRBV3-1, with a tentative D call TRBD2 (6 bases). Germline V gene sequence: CDR1 LGHDT, CDR2 YNNKEL (reference sequence). The CDR3 is 16 residues long. The CDR3 sequence is CASSQSGTPTVYGQYF. CDR3 nucleotides: TGTGCCAGCAGCCAATCCGGGACTCCGACCGTCTACGGGCAGTACTTC.

J is TRBJ2-7 and V is TRBV10-3; tentative D call: TRBD2 (5 bases). The length of the CDR3 is 14 residues. Per the germline V gene, CDR1 is ENHRY and CDR2 is SYGVKD. V lost 10 bases to trimming and J lost 4 bases, with 20 bases between them. CDR3 protein: CATRLSEDAYEQYF. In nucleotides, the CDR3 is TGTGCCACCCGACTAAGCGAGGATGCGTACGAGCAGTACTTC.

The sample holds a few counts of this clonotype. A read error is possible here, since a much larger clone lies one base away. The chain is built from TRBV12-3 or TRBV12-4 and TRBJ2-1, with D hard to call. The better agreement between TRBJ2-7 and the DNA end casts doubt on the J call. This CDR3 region has 15 residues. The CDR3 region has the DNA TGTGCCAGCAGTTTAAGCCGGAGCTCCTACAATGAGCAGTACTTC. It codes for CASSLSRSSYNEQYF.

This clonotype appeared many times. The chain employs TRBV6-5 and TRBJ2-6; perhaps TRBD2 as D (5 bases). V lost 5 bases to trimming and J lost 3 bases, with 14 bases between them. CDR1 is MNHEY and CDR2 is SVGAGI in the germline V gene. CDR3 size: 16 residues. Here the CDR3 DNA reads TGTGCCAGCAGTACCCGCGGAGGTTATGGGGCCAACGTCCTGACTTTC. It translates to CASSTRGGYGANVLTF.

This clonotype was detected only a few times. A much bigger clone sits one base away, suggesting this may be a read error. The chain combines TRBV4-1 with TRBJ2-7; D not certain. CDR3 length: 15 residues. The V and J ends lost 3 bases and 1 base respectively, with 13 bases between them. The germline V gene has CDR1 MGHRA and CDR2 YSYEKL. The CDR3 here is CASSQMDGLSYEQYF. The CDR3 region has the DNA TGCGCCAGCAGCCAGATGGACGGCTTGTCCTACGAGCAGTACTTC.

Of note for this clonotype: A junction boundary mismatches the germline segment, possibly from a read error. The chain couples TRBV9 to TRBJ2-1; 7 bases align to TRBD1. CDR3 length: 15 amino acids. CDR1 and CDR2 (germline): SGDLS, YYNGEE. The CDR3, as DNA: TGTGCCAGCAGCACCGAACTGACAGGGAGCAATGGGCAGTTCTTC. This encodes CASSTELTGSNGQFF.

Many counts were recorded for this clonotype. Written as DNA, the CDR3 is TGTGCCAGCAGGGGGGGACAAGTATACCCCTACGAGCAGTACTTC. Protein sequence: CASRGGQVYPYEQYF. The chain links TRBV4-2 to TRBJ2-7; D is perhaps TRBD1 or TRBD2 (6 bases each). The V gene lost 6 bases and the J gene lost 2 bases, with 17 bases spanning the gap. The V gene's germline CDR1 is LGHNA and CDR2 YNFKEQ. CDR3 length: 15 amino acids.

To note about this clonotype: A much larger clone differs by one base, so this may be a read error. The rearrangement links TRBV4-1 to TRBJ2-5; 10 nucleotides align to TRBD2. Germline loops: CDR1 MGHRA, CDR2 YSYEKL. This CDR3 is built from 17 residues. CDR3 region: CASNQLLAGGRRETQYF. As DNA, the CDR3 is TGCGCCAGCAACCAACTCTTAGCGGGAGGCCGGCGGGAGACCCAGTACTTC.

Points on this clonotype: A read error may be the cause here, since a much bigger clone is one base away. The chain carries TRBV7-3 and TRBJ2-5, with 7 bases aligning to TRBD2. The CDR3 consists of 13 residues. Germline V gene lookup returns CDR1 SGHTA and CDR2 FQGTGA. CDR3 sequence (DNA): TGTGTCAGCAGCAAAGCGGGGTCGCAGACCCAGTACTTC. Translated: CVSSKAGSQTQYF.

In this sample, this clonotype turned up a few times. V gene TRBV14 combines with J gene TRBJ1-2; D uncertain. The germline CDR1 and CDR2 sequences are SGHDN and FVKESK. Trimming took off 0 bases at V and 8 bases at J, with 19 bases between the two ends. CDR3 size: 16 residues. The CDR3: CASSQDPFGERWGYTF. CDR3 in DNA: TGTGCCAGCAGCCAAGATCCCTTCGGGGAGAGGTGGGGCTACACCTTC.

This rearrangement joins TRBV12-3 or TRBV12-4 to TRBJ2-1; D is perhaps TRBD2 (6 bases). The CDR3 has 15 residues. Deletions cut 5 bases from V and 9 bases from J, with 20 bases between. The CDR3 sequence: CASSPGVINTSEQFF. CDR3 nucleotide sequence: TGTGCCAGCAGTCCGGGAGTAATTAATACGAGTGAGCAGTTCTTC.

The chain uses TRBV4-2 and TRBJ1-2, with D perhaps matching TRBD1 (6 bases). This CDR3 is built from 16 residues. The germline CDR1 and CDR2 sequences are LGHNA and YNFKEQ. The germline V and J ends were trimmed by 1 base and 2 bases, with 14 bases remaining between them. The CDR3 is CASSQALRGANYGYTF. The CDR3 coding sequence is TGTGCCAGCAGCCAAGCGTTAAGGGGGGCAAACTATGGCTACACCTTC.

For this clonotype: A much larger clone sits a single nucleotide away, making a read error possible. The V gene is TRBV7-9, the J gene TRBJ1-4, with no clear D. Germline assignment: CDR1 SEHNR and CDR2 FQNEAQ (reference sequence). The CDR3 is 13 residues long. In DNA, the CDR3 is TGTGCCTGCAGCTTAGTAGATTGGGAAAAACTGTTTTTT. This codes for CACSLVDWEKLFF. Using reference TRBV7-9 and TRBJ1-4 for the parts outside the CDR3, the full variable domain is DTGVSQNPRHKITKRGQNVTFRCDPISEHNRLYWYRQTLGQGPEFLTYFQNEAQLEKSRLLSDRFSAERPKGSFSTLEIQRTEQGDSAMYLCACSLVDWEKLFFGSGTQLSVL.

There are a few counts of this clonotype. The CDR3 bases are TGTGCCAGCAGTGAAACGGGACTGCTGAACACTGAAGCTTTCTTT. Translated, it gives CASSETGLLNTEAFF. The rearrangement uses TRBV2 and TRBJ1-1; TRBD1 might be the D (5 bases). Trimming pared 2 bases from V and 0 bases from J, leaving 10 bases between. Per germline, CDR1 SNHLY and CDR2 FYNNEI. The CDR3 length is 15 residues.

This clonotype was found many times. The chain's CDR3 is CASGGDTQYF. Here the CDR3 DNA reads TGTGCCAGCGGGGGGGATACGCAGTATTTT. V is TRBV25-1 and J is TRBJ2-3; D is perhaps TRBD2 (6 bases). The CDR3 runs 10 residues. Germline loops: CDR1 MGHDK, CDR2 SYGVNS. V was cut by 8 bases and J by 6 bases, with 6 bases left in between.

This clonotype has at least ten counts. The chain combines TRBV20-1 with TRBJ2-7, with D possibly matching TRBD2 (5 bases). There are 14 residues in the CDR3. V dropped 2 bases and J dropped 2 bases, with 13 bases sitting between them. Per germline, CDR1 DFQATT and CDR2 SNEGSKA (reference sequence). The CDR3 DNA reads as TGCAGTGCTAGATCAAGCAGCGGAACCTACGAGCAGTACTTC. Amino acid sequence: CSARSSSGTYEQYF.